Listed below are T cell receptor beta chains from one sample, sequenced in a study of T cell changes during pregnancy in multiple sclerosis. Clones were sequenced by immunoSEQ multiplex PCR, and TCRdb holds only the in-frame ones, with some missing. The table has more than 45,000 clones, 94% seen once. The input for sequencing was CD4+ T cells from peripheral blood mononuclear cells, taken in the second trimester of pregnancy. The receptor set was obtained from a female donor with multiple sclerosis, enrolled in a pregnancy study. Each CDR3 is given with its conserved first and last residue. Fields, in order: CDR3 DNA, CDR3 protein, D gene, J gene, V gene, clone size. The D gene is left open where the match is weak. Clone sizes are given selectively: once, few, many, or a class where the clone is expanded.

TGTGCCAGCAGCGAGGGGGTAGCGGGGGGCCAAGAGACCCAGTACTTC	CASSEGVAGGQETQYF	TRBD2	TRBJ2-5	TRBV9	.
TGTGCCAGCAGCAAGGGACAGAGCTCCTATAATTCACCCCTCCACTTT	CASSKGQSSYNSPLHF	.	TRBJ1-6	TRBV21-1	.
TGTGCCAGCAACCGGGGCCAGGGGGGCACTAATGAAAAACTGTTTTTT	CASNRGQGGTNEKLFF	TRBD1	TRBJ1-4	TRBV7-2	.
TGTGCCAGCAGTGAATCAGGGTTTGCAGAGACCCAGTACTTC	CASSESGFAETQYF	.	TRBJ2-5	TRBV2	.
TGTGCCAGCAGTCCCCCCATGGACAGGGCGGACTCCTACAATGAGCAGTTCTTC	CASSPPMDRADSYNEQFF	TRBD1	TRBJ2-1	TRBV28	.
TGTGCCAGCAGCCTTAACAGGGTTCGTGGGGCCAACGTCCTGACTTTC	CASSLNRVRGANVLTF	.	TRBJ2-6	TRBV2	.
TGCGCCAGCAGCTTCCGCCAGGGGAATAATGAAAAACTGTTTTTT	CASSFRQGNNEKLFF	.	TRBJ1-4	TRBV5-1	.
TGTGCCAGCAGTTACTCAGGGGTCGGTGAAGCTTTCTTT	CASSYSGVGEAFF	.	TRBJ1-1	TRBV6-6	.
TGTGCCAGCAGCCTTAGACAGGGTGGGACAACTAATGAAAAACTGTTTTTT	CASSLRQGGTTNEKLFF	TRBD1	TRBJ1-4	TRBV9	once
TGCGCCAGCAGTGAGTCGGACGCAGGAGGGTACGATGAGCAGTTCTTC	CASSESDAGGYDEQFF	.	TRBJ2-1	TRBV10-1	.
TGTGCCAGCTCGCCGACAGCCTTGGACACTGAAGCTTTCTTT	CASSPTALDTEAFF	.	TRBJ1-1	TRBV18	.
TGTGCCAGCAGCGTCCTGACAGGGCACTATGGCTACACCTTC	CASSVLTGHYGYTF	TRBD1	TRBJ1-2	TRBV9	few
TGTGCCAGCAGCCAAGATTACAGTAGCAATCAGCCCCAGCATTTT	CASSQDYSSNQPQHF	.	TRBJ1-5	TRBV4-2	.
TGTGCCAGCAGCTTACCGGGCGGGGGGCTCCACGAGCAGTACTTC	CASSLPGGGLHEQYF	TRBD2	TRBJ2-7	TRBV13	.
TGTGCCAGCAGCTTTCGACAGGGGGTAGACTCTGGAAACACCATATATTTT	CASSFRQGVDSGNTIYF	TRBD1	TRBJ1-3	TRBV5-5	.
TGTGCCAGCGCGACAGGACAGGGAATGAACACTGAAGCTTTCTTT	CASATGQGMNTEAFF	TRBD1	TRBJ1-1	TRBV6-1	.
TGCGCCAGCAGCCAAACCCAGAGGCAGCCCCAGCATTTT	CASSQTQRQPQHF	.	TRBJ1-5	TRBV4-3	.
TGTGCCAGCAGCGTAGATCGTGGAAACACCATATATTTT	CASSVDRGNTIYF	.	TRBJ1-3	TRBV9	.
TGTGCCAGCTCAAACAGGGAGTATGAAAAACTGTTTTTT	CASSNREYEKLFF	.	TRBJ1-4	TRBV7-9	once
TGTGCCACCAGCAGAGATGGGAGTCCCGATACGCAGTATTTT	CATSRDGSPDTQYF	.	TRBJ2-3	TRBV15	.
TGTGCCAGCAGCTCGGCCACAGGGGACTATGGCTACACCTTC	CASSSATGDYGYTF	TRBD1	TRBJ1-2	TRBV11-2	.